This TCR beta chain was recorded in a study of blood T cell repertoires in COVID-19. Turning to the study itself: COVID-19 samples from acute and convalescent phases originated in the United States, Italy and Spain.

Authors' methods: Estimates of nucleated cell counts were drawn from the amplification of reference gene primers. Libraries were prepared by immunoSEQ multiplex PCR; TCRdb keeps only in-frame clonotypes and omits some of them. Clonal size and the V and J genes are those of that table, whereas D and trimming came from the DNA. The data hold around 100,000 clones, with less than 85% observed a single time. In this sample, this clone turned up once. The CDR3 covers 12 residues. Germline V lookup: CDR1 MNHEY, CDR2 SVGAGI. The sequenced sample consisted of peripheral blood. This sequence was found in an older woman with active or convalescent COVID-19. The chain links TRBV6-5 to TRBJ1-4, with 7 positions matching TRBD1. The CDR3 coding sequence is TGTGCGGCCAGGGGGAATAATGAAAAACTGTTTTTT. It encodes CAARGNNEKLFF.